One and the same sample provided the 17 T cell receptor beta chains below, sequenced in a study of metastatic and nonmetastatic thyroid tumors (dated by TCRdb to the early 2020s). No treatment had been received by any patient before thyroid surgery. Libraries were made using PCR. Sequencer: Illumina HiSeq 4000. Starting from the raw public reads, TCRdb applied fastp trimming at Q25, assembled clones with MiXCR and retained in-frame beta chains. The sample data list approximately 7,600 clones, and roughly 37% of these were observed just once. Of the sample, 35% to 50% is held by the ten largest clones. The sample comprised tumor tissue. The receptors were gathered from a female donor with papillary thyroid cancer or a benign thyroid nodule (not recorded which). Some clones in this sample may be carry-over from other donors' samples.

This clone counts as medium-sized. The gene calls are TRBV7-9 and TRBJ1-1; D is undetermined. CDR1 SEHNR and CDR2 FQNEAQ come from the germline V gene (reference sequence). V lost 5 bases and J lost 1, with 11 bases in between. This CDR3 has 14 amino acids. This CDR3 reads CASSDFRSNTEAFF. CDR3 in DNA: TGTGCCAGCAGCGATTTTCGATCGAACACTGAAGCTTTCTTT.

The rearrangement links TRBV25-1 to TRBJ1-2, with D possibly TRBD1 on 6 matching bases. V was shortened by 7 bases and J by 4 bases, with 13 bases between the two germline ends. The CDR3 contains 13 residues. Germline V gene lookup returns CDR1 MGHDK and CDR2 SYGVNS. The CDR3 DNA sequence: TGTGCCAGCAACGGGGACACCCTCTATGGCTACACCTTC. It codes for CASNGDTLYGYTF.

The rearrangement uses TRBV18 and TRBJ1-1; D call uncertain. From germline, CDR1 is KGHSH and CDR2 LQKENI. Trimming took off 1 base at V and 7 bases at J, with 7 bases between the two ends. The CDR3 contains 12 residues. The CDR3 loop reads CASSPRGLEAFF. The DNA for the CDR3 is TGTGCCAGCTCACCACGTGGACTTGAAGCTTTCTTT. Variable domain in full (rest from reference TRBV18 and TRBJ1-1): NAGVMQNPRHLVRRRGQEARLRCSPMKGHSHVYWYRQLPEEGLKFMVYLQKENIIDESGMPKERFSAEFPKEGPSILRIQQVVRGDSAAYFCASSPRGLEAFFGQGTRLTVV.

The chain recombines TRBV11-2 with TRBJ2-7; no clear D gene. Germline CDR1 SGHAT, CDR2 FQNNGV. The CDR3 sequence is 16 residues long. With 0 bases removed from V and 0 bases from J, the gap between germline ends came to 12 bases. The CDR3 DNA reads as TGTGCCAGCAGCTTAGATCGATGGGGTAGCTCCTACGAGCAGTACTTC. Its translation is CASSLDRWGSSYEQYF. The complete variable domain, with remaining parts taken from reference TRBV11-2 and TRBJ2-7, reads EAGVAQSPRYKIIEKRQSVAFWCNPISGHATLYWYQQILGQGPKLLIQFQNNGVVDDSQLPKDRFSAERLKGVDSTLKIQPAKLEDSAVYLCASSLDRWGSSYEQYFGPGTRLTVT.

This clone is categorized as medium-sized. DNA of the CDR3: TGTGCCACCAGCAGAGATATAGGAGTAAGGGACATCACCAACGAGCAGTACTTC. Protein product: CATSRDIGVRDITNEQYF. The V and J genes are TRBV15 and TRBJ2-7, with D perhaps TRBD1 (6 bases). This CDR3 has 18 residues. Trimming shortened V by 0 bases and J by 5 bases, and 23 bases separated the two germline ends. From germline, CDR1 is LNHNV and CDR2 YYDKDF (reference sequence).

This clone rates as large. The chain couples TRBV25-1 to TRBJ2-3, with a possible D match to TRBD2 (5 bases). The CDR3 sequence is 15 residues long. The germline gives CDR1 MGHDK, CDR2 SYGVNS. Deletions cut 4 bases from V and 2 bases from J, with 13 bases between. The CDR3 DNA sequence: TGTGCCAGCAGTGGCCGAGGGCGCAACACAGATACGCAGTATTTT. Translating it yields CASSGRGRNTDTQYF.

This clone was counted only a few times. One junction end disagrees with the germline gene, perhaps due to a read error. This chain joins TRBV6-1 and TRBJ1-1; D perhaps matches TRBD1 (6 bases). The CDR3 length is 15 residues. Looked up from germline, CDR1 is MNHNS and CDR2 is SASEGT. The CDR3 DNA is TGTGCCGGCTGGCCACAGGGAGACATTAACACTGAAGCTTTTTTT. Amino acids: CAGWPQGDINTEAFF.

There are many counts of this clone. The genes are TRBV7-9 and TRBJ1-5, with D unclear. Trimming left V 5 bases short and J 5 bases short, with 10 bases between. The V gene's germline CDR1 is SEHNR and CDR2 FQNEAQ (reference sequence). The CDR3 runs to 13 residues. This CDR3 reads CASSGVSDQPQHF. As DNA, the CDR3 is TGTGCCAGCAGCGGGGTCAGCGATCAGCCCCAGCATTTT.

This clone was counted a few times. The junction departs from germline at one end; a sequencing error may be responsible. The chain joins TRBV28 to TRBJ1-6; D is uncertain. The CDR3 loop spans 17 amino acids. The germline CDR1 and CDR2 sequences are MDHEN and SYDVKM. This CDR3 is CACSSTSQRFNNSPLHF. CDR3 nucleotides: TGTGCCTGCAGTTCCACCAGTCAGCGTTTCAATAATTCACCCCTCCACTTT. Combining the CDR3 with reference TRBV28 and TRBJ1-6 gives the whole variable domain DVKVTQSSRYLVKRTGEKVFLECVQDMDHENMFWYRQDPGLGLRLIYFSYDVKMKEKGDIPEGYSVSREKKERFSLILESASTNQTSMYLCACSSTSQRFNNSPLHFGNGTRLTVT.

This clone came up a few times. The rearrangement links TRBV10-3 to TRBJ2-7; 7 bases are shared with TRBD1. The V and J ends lost 4 bases and 2 bases, in that order; junction bases with no gene match: 11. CDR1 ENHRY and CDR2 SYGVKD come from the germline V gene. There are 16 residues in the CDR3. The CDR3 region has the DNA TGTGCCATCAGTGGGCGTATCGGGACAGAGGCCTACGAGCAGTACTTC. Encoded protein: CAISGRIGTEAYEQYF.

The gene calls are TRBV11-1 and TRBJ2-5; 10 bases fit TRBD2. CDR3 length: 15 amino acids. J gave up 2 bases and V 7 bases, and 7 bases lay outside the gene matches. Germline values: CDR1 SGHAT, CDR2 FQDESV (reference sequence). DNA of the CDR3: TGTGCCAGCACAACTAGCGGGACAATGCAAGAGACCCAGTACTTC. It is translated as CASTTSGTMQETQYF.

This clone was counted between two and nine times. This chain uses TRBV15 with TRBJ2-7; D unresolved. The germline V and J ends were trimmed by 0 bases and 3 bases, with 9 bases remaining between them. CDR3 length equals 14 residues. Germline V lookup: CDR1 LNHNV, CDR2 YYDKDF (reference sequence). This CDR3 is CATSRDPDGYEQYF. The CDR3 region has the DNA TGTGCCACCAGCAGAGATCCGGACGGCTACGAGCAGTACTTC.

The chain uses TRBV9 and TRBJ2-1; 8 nucleotides agree with TRBD2. The germline gives CDR1 SGDLS, CDR2 YYNGEE. This CDR3 has 16 residues. After removal of 8 bases from V and 6 bases from J, the junction contained 16 bases not matched to a gene. The CDR3 loop reads CARRPRAGGAGNEQFF. The CDR3 DNA reads as TGTGCCAGAAGACCTAGGGCGGGGGGCGCGGGCAATGAGCAGTTCTTC. Drawing the rest from reference TRBV9 and TRBJ2-1, the complete variable domain is DSGVTQTPKHLITATGQRVTLRCSPRSGDLSVYWYQQSLDQGLQFLIQYYNGEERAKGNILERFSAQQFPDLHSELNLSSLELGDSALYFCARRPRAGGAGNEQFFGPGTRLTVL.

By share, this clone ranks as medium-sized. The CDR3 loop is CASSKTGEGQPQHF. Here the CDR3 DNA reads TGTGCCAGCAGTAAGACAGGGGAGGGCCAGCCCCAGCATTTT. The chain has TRBV6-2 or TRBV6-3 and TRBJ1-5; TRBD1 aligns across 8 bases. The germline V gene has CDR1 MNHEY and CDR2 SVGEGT. The CDR3 is 14 residues long. J lost 7 bases, V lost 5 bases, and 7 bases had no gene match.

As for this clone: Here the CDR3 omits its conserved ending phenylalanine or tryptophan, so a read error is the likely source. The rearrangement links TRBV6-1 to TRBJ2-7; D may correspond to TRBD1 or TRBD2 (5 bases each). Trimming shortened V by 1 base and J by 2 bases, and 9 bases separated the two germline ends. Germline CDR1 is MNHNS and CDR2 is SASEGT. CDR3 length: 14 residues. CDR3: CASSEEPGPYEQYL. CDR3 nucleotides: TGTGCCAGCAGTGAAGAGCCGGGACCCTACGAGCAGTACCTC.

There are a few counts of this clone. This chain links TRBV19 with TRBJ2-1, with D possibly being TRBD1 (5 bases). V was pared by 8 bases and J by 1 base, with 9 bases between. Germline lookup yields CDR1 LNHDA and CDR2 SQIVND (reference sequence). This CDR3 has 13 residues. CDR3 protein: CASRQLSYNEQFF. In DNA, the CDR3 is TGTGCCAGTCGACAGTTATCCTACAATGAGCAGTTCTTC.

This clone was recorded many times. A junction end diverges from the germline sequence, so it may reflect a read error. Other DNA sequences in this specimen translate into the identical CDR3. The chain carries TRBV7-7 and TRBJ2-5, with 10 bases matching TRBD1. The CDR3 covers 14 residues. Germline V gene data show CDR1 as SSHAT and CDR2 as FNYEAQ (reference sequence). The CDR3 here is CASSFGQGGETQYF. DNA for the CDR3: TGTGCTAGCAGCTTTGGACAGGGGGGAGAGACCCAGTACTTC.